This TCR beta chain emerged from a study of T cell repertoires in cytomegalovirus infection. Background on the study: Public TCR beta signatures marked donors with CMV infection and the matching HLA.

There are 13 residues in the CDR3. With 5 bases removed from V and 4 bases from J, the gap between germline ends came to 11 bases. Worth noting for this clonotype: The target antigen is unknown.

From the reads, TCRdb called clonotypes with MiXCR, one entry per CDR3 protein. The sample yields roughly 920,000 distinct CDR3 sequences, 31% seen once. V usage is TRBV7-1 and J usage is TRBJ1-1; possibly TRBD1 for D (5 bases). TRBV7-1 is reported as an ORF; its role is uncertain. The origin of this receptor is a human donor in good health (CMV status not recorded). Some clones in this sample may be carry-over from other donors' samples. Sequenced here: cultured CD8+ T cells from PBMCs, sampled from culture after CMV antigen stimulation. CDR3: CASSALGRTEAFF. CDR3 coding DNA: TGTGCCAGCAGCGCCCTGGGGCGCACTGAAGCTTTCTTT.